The TCR beta chain under discussion was sequenced for a study of blood T cell repertoires in COVID-19. Generated by immunoSEQ multiplex PCR, the TCRdb table keeps only in-frame clones and is missing some. Of roughly 390,000 clones in the sample, around 84% were seen once. Germline-derived CDR1 and CDR2 are SQVTM and ANQGSEA. This CDR3 is built from 14 residues. Trimming took 6 bases from V and 5 from J; bases not matched to a gene: 11. The chain combines TRBV29-1 with TRBJ2-7, with 9 bases fitting TRBD1. The sample consisted of peripheral blood. The receptor was isolated from a woman between 18 and 29 years old with acute or convalescent COVID-19. The CDR3: CSVSTGTGSHEQYF. CDR3 coding DNA: TGCAGCGTGTCGACCGGGACAGGGTCCCACGAGCAGTACTTC.